The present T cell receptor (beta chain) was sequenced within a study of T cell repertoires in cytomegalovirus infection. Study at large: Based on public TCR beta signatures, there were indications of CMV infection and of a matching HLA type. Study-wide results and limits: The ex vivo response showed dominance by HLA-C-restricted CMV-specific TCR beta clonotypes. Using cumulative public TCR beta family frequency, the authors identified those who carried CMV together with the relevant HLA.

TCRdb reprocessed the reads with MiXCR, giving one entry per CDR3 protein. Here the sample spans about 110,000 distinct CDR3 sequences, 30% to 35% being singletons. As to this clonotype: Antigen unknown.

The CDR3 consists of 14 residues. CDR1 MNHEY and CDR2 SVGEGT come from the germline V gene. The J segment lost 11 bases and the V segment lost 2 bases, leaving 10 bases of the junction unmatched. This receptor was identified in a human donor in good health (CMV status not recorded). Some clones in this sample may be carry-over from other donors' samples. Sequenced material: CD8+ T cells from cultured PBMCs, taken from culture after CMV antigen stimulation. The V and J genes are TRBV6-2 or TRBV6-3 and TRBJ2-3, with 7 bases matching TRBD1. The CDR3 sequence is CASSYRLGQARQYF. The CDR3 coding sequence is TGTGCCAGCAGTTACCGTTTAGGACAGGCCCGGCAGTATTTT.